These T cell receptor beta chains were read from a single sample in a study of T-cell reconstitution after alpha-beta-depleted transplantation in children. TCRdb fed the PCR reads into MiXCR, producing one record per CDR3 protein. The data show roughly 790,000 distinct CDR3 sequences, with around 17% seen just once and roughly 4.8% held by the top ten. The input for sequencing was PBMCs, mostly from graft donor cells, taken 360 days after TCRalphabeta/CD19-depleted stem cell transplant. The receptors derive from a male patient younger than 18 who had a stem cell transplant for acute lymphoblastic leukemia, so the T cells may come from the graft donor. CDR3s include the opening cysteine and the closing phenylalanine or tryptophan. The D gene is left open where the match is weak. The listing skips clone size in some rows; elsewhere it reads once, few, many or a size class.

17 TRBJ1-1 few TRBV24-1 - TGTGCCACCAGTGATTTAGGGGCAGGGCGGAGGGGCACTGAAGCTTTCTTT CATSDLGAGRRGTEAFF
15 TRBJ1-6 few TRBV5-1 TRBD1 TGCGCCAGCAGCACAACGACAGGGAGGGATTCACCCCTCCACTTT CASSTTTGRDSPLHF
8 TRBJ2-4 few TRBV11-2 - TGTGCCAGCGGCATTCAGTACTTC CASGIQYF
15 TRBJ2-2 - TRBV18 - TGTGCCAGCTCACCCGGCAGGCAGAACACCGGGGAGCTGTTTTTT CASSPGRQNTGELFF
14 TRBJ1-5 - TRBV20-1 - TGCAGTGCTAGTTGGCAAAGAGGCCATCAGCCCCAGCATTTT CSASWQRGHQPQHF
16 TRBJ2-1 few TRBV7-9 - TGTGCCAGCAGCTCCCTGGGGGACTCAGCATACAATGAGCAGTTCTTC CASSSLGDSAYNEQFF
18 TRBJ2-1 few TRBV11-1 TRBD2 TGTGCCAGCAGCTTAATGTCGGGAGGCGGAGGAACACACAATGAGCAGTTCTTC CASSLMSGGGGTHNEQFF
17 TRBJ2-3 few TRBV28 - TGTGCCAGCAGTTCAATGGGCGGGGCTGCCGGTAGGGACACGCAGTATTTT CASSSMGGAAGRDTQYF
9 TRBJ2-2 many TRBV7-9 - TGTGCCAGCAGCTTTTCGCCAGGGTTT CASSFSPGF
14 TRBJ1-4 few TRBV5-1 - TGCGCCAGCAGCTTCGGGACATCTTATGAAAAACTGTTTTTT CASSFGTSYEKLFF
15 TRBJ2-1 few TRBV9 - TGTGCCAGCAGCGAGGACTGGAGCTCCTACAATGAGCAGTTCTTC CASSEDWSSYNEQFF
15 TRBJ2-5 many TRBV5-6 - TGTGCCAGCAGCTTACCCGGACAGACGGGAGAGACCCAGTACTTC CASSLPGQTGETQYF
15 TRBJ2-1 - TRBV3-1 TRBD1 TGTGCCAGCAGCCAAGTGACAGGGTGGGACAATGAGCAGTTCTTC CASSQVTGWDNEQFF
17 TRBJ2-2 few TRBV4-1 TRBD2 TGCGCCAGCAGCCAAGTAAGAGCGGGAGTCCCAACCGGGGAGCTGTTTTTT CASSQVRAGVPTGELFF
16 TRBJ2-5 - TRBV15 TRBD2 TGTGCCACCAGCAGAGACGCGGGACTAGCGGGAGGGACCCAGTACTTC CATSRDAGLAGGTQYF
12 TRBJ2-1 - TRBV29-1 TRBD1 TGCAGCGGGGACAGGGTTCCCAATGAGCAGTTCTTC CSGDRVPNEQFF
12 TRBJ2-1 - TRBV14 - TGTGCCAGCAGCCAACCTATGGGTGAGCAGTTCTTC CASSQPMGEQFF
13 TRBJ2-7 - TRBV20-1 TRBD1 TGCAGTGCCCCAGGACAGGCCTACTACGAGCAGTACTTC CSAPGQAYYEQYF
13 TRBJ1-1 - TRBV5-6 - TGTGCCAGCAGCTTCACAACGAACACTGAAGCTTTCTTT CASSFTTNTEAFF
12 TRBJ2-7 many TRBV15 - TGTGCCACCAGCGGTACGGTGCACGAGCAGTACTTC CATSGTVHEQYF
13 TRBJ2-1 few TRBV5-1 TRBD2 TGCGCCAGCAGCTCGGGACTAGAGGTTGAGCAGTTCTTC CASSSGLEVEQFF
16 TRBJ2-7 - TRBV14 TRBD2 TGTGCCAGCAGCCAAGATCTGACTAGCGGCCTATACGAGCAGTACTTC CASSQDLTSGLYEQYF
14 TRBJ2-3 few TRBV14 - TGTGCCAGCAGCTTAACCCAGGGAGTGAATACGCAGTATTTT CASSLTQGVNTQYF
16 TRBJ1-1 few TRBV4-1 - TGCGCCAGCAGCCAGGGTCCCCAGGGTGGGAACACTGAAGCTTTCTTT CASSQGPQGGNTEAFF
16 TRBJ2-3 - TRBV20-1 - TGCAGTGCTAGAGATTCGTGGCGGAGCCGCACAGATACGCAGTATTTT CSARDSWRSRTDTQYF
18 TRBJ2-3 few TRBV7-7 TRBD2 TGTGCCAGCAGCTTAGGGGGACTAGCGGGAGGGCCGGGAGATACGCAGTATTTT CASSLGGLAGGPGDTQYF
15 TRBJ2-7 - TRBV11-2 - TGTGCCAGCAGCTCATCCCTCCAGCGAGCCCACGAGCAGTACTTC CASSSSLQRAHEQYF
17 TRBJ2-3 many TRBV7-3 - TGTGCCAGCAGCTTAACCTCCCACGGGATAAGCACAGATACGCAGTATTTT CASSLTSHGISTDTQYF
15 TRBJ2-5 - TRBV29-1 - TGCAGCGTTACGTGGAATCGACAGATTCAAGAGACCCAGTACTTC CSVTWNRQIQETQYF
16 TRBJ2-7 few TRBV29-1 TRBD2 TGCAGCGTTGTGGGTAGGGGACTAGCTAAATCCTACGAGCAGTACTTC CSVVGRGLAKSYEQYF
14 TRBJ2-5 - TRBV29-1 - TGCAGCGTGACCCCTAGTGGACGGGGAGAGACCCAGTACTTC CSVTPSGRGETQYF
13 TRBJ2-7 - TRBV10-3 - TGTGCCATCACCCAGGACAGTGGAAACGAGCAGTACTTC CAITQDSGNEQYF
18 TRBJ1-1 few TRBV5-1 TRBD1 TGCGCCAGCAGCTTGGCCGGTGGGACAGGGGTTCGGAACACTGAAGCTTTCTTT CASSLAGGTGVRNTEAFF
16 TRBJ2-3 - TRBV4-2 - TGTGCCAGCAGCCAAGATCAGGGCGGGACTACAGATACGCAGTATTTT CASSQDQGGTTDTQYF
15 TRBJ2-1 - TRBV7-9 - TGTGCCAGCAGCCCCCGTGGACGGATCTACAATGAGCAGTTCTTC CASSPRGRIYNEQFF
15 TRBJ2-3 many TRBV7-6 TRBD2 TGTGCCAGCAGTTCAAATAGCGGGAGGGCAGATACGCAGTATTTT CASSSNSGRADTQYF
13 TRBJ2-5 - TRBV9 - TGTGCCAGCAGCGTGGGGGGGCGGGAGACCCAGTACTTC CASSVGGRETQYF
13 TRBJ2-7 few TRBV11-1 - TGTGCCAGCAGTCCAGACTTTCCCTACGAGCAGTACTTC CASSPDFPYEQYF
17 TRBJ2-1 few TRBV12-3/TRBV12-4 - TGTGCCAGCAGACCTGGACGGTATAGGGAGTCCTACAATGAGCAGTTCTTC CASRPGRYRESYNEQFF
11 TRBJ2-1 - TRBV3-1 TRBD2 TGTGCCAGCAGTTTTGGAACTAGCGAGTTCTTC CASSFGTSEFF
18 TRBJ1-2 few TRBV4-1 - TGCGCCAGCAGCAACATAAAAGGTGTAGGGACACCCAACTATGGCTACACCTTC CASSNIKGVGTPNYGYTF
15 TRBJ2-7 - TRBV27 - TGTGCCAGCAGTTTCCGATTCCTGAGCTCCTACGAGCAGTACTTC CASSFRFLSSYEQYF
16 TRBJ2-6 - TRBV4-1 TRBD1 TGCGCCAGCAGCCAGGGACAGACCTCTGGGGCCAACGTCCTGACTTTC CASSQGQTSGANVLTF
15 TRBJ1-3 - TRBV29-1 - TGCAGCGTTGAAGATGGGCAGAGCTCTGGAAACACCATATATTTT CSVEDGQSSGNTIYF
16 TRBJ2-4 - TRBV7-8 TRBD1 TGTGCCAGCAGCGAGGAGACAGGGAAAGCCAAAAACATTCAGTACTTC CASSEETGKAKNIQYF
16 TRBJ2-5 - TRBV27 TRBD2 TGTGCCAGCAGTTTGGGTACTAGCGGGGGGGGAGAGACCCAGTACTTC CASSLGTSGGGETQYF
13 TRBJ2-4 few TRBV12-3/TRBV12-4 - TGTGCCAGCTACAGACCCGCGGAAGGTCCCCAGTGCTTC CASYRPAEGPQCF
12 TRBJ2-7 - TRBV7-9 - TGTGCCAGCAGCTACAACAGGGACCGGCAGTACTTC CASSYNRDRQYF
15 TRBJ2-1 few TRBV5-1 - TGCGCCAGCACCTTAACCCCCGACACTTACAATGAGCAGTTCTTC CASTLTPDTYNEQFF